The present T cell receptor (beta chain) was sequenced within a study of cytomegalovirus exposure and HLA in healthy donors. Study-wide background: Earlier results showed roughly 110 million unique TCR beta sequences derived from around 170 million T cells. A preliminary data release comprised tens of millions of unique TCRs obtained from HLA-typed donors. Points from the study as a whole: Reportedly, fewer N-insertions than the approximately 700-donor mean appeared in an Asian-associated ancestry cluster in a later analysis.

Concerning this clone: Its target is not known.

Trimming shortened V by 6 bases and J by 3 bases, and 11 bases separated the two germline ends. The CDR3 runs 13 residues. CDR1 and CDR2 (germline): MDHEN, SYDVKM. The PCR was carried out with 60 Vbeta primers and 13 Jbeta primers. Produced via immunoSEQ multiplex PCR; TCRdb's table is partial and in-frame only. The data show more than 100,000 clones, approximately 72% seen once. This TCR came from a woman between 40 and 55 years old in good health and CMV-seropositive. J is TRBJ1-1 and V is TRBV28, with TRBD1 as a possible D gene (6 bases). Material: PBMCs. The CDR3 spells CASSPTGYTEAFF. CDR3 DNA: TGTGCCAGCAGCCCCACAGGGTACACTGAAGCTTTCTTT.